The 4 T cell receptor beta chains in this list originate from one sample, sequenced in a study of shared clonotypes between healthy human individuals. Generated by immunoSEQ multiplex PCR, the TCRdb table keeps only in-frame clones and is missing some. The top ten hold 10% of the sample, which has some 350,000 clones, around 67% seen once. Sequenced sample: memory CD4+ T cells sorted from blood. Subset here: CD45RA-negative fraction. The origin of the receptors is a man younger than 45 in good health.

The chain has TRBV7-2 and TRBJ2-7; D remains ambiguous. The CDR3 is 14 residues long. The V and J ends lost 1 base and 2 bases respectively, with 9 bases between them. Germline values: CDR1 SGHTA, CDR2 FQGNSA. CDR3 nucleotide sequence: TGTGCCAGCAGCTTAGTCGCCCTAGCCTACGAGCAGTACTTC. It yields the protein CASSLVALAYEQYF.

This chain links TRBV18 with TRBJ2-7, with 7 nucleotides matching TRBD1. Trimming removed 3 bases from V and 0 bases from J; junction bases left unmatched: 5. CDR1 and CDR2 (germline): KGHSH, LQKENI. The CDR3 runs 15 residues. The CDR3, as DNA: TGTGCCAGCTCACCTGACAGGGTTTACTCCTACGAGCAGTACTTC. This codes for CASSPDRVYSYEQYF.

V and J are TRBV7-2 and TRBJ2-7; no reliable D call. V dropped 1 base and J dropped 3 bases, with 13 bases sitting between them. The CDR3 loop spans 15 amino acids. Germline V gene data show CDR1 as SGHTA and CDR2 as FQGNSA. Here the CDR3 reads CASSLGSRQFYEQYF. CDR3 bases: TGTGCCAGCAGCTTAGGGAGCAGGCAATTCTACGAGCAGTACTTC.

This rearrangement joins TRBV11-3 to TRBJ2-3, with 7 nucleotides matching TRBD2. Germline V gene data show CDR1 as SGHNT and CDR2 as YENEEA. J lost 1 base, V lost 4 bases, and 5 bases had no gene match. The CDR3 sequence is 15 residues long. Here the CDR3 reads CASSYGLGRTDTQYF. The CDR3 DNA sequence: TGTGCCAGCAGCTACGGACTAGGTCGCACAGATACGCAGTATTTT. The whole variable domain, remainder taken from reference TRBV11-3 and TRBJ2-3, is EAGVVQSPRYKIIEKKQPVAFWCNPISGHNTLYWYLQNLGQGPELLIRYENEEAVDDSQLPKDRFSAERLKGVDSTLKIQPAELGDSAVYLCASSYGLGRTDTQYFGPGTRLTVL.